A single sample is the source of the 8 T cell receptor beta chains below, sequenced in a study of somatic mutations in cytotoxic T cells in rheumatoid arthritis. The repertoire was sequenced with immunoSEQ multiplex PCR; TCRdb's copy has only in-frame clones and lacks some. Of 6,500 to 7,000 clones listed, 75% are singletons. Material for sequencing was CD8+ T cells sorted from blood. The receptors were sampled from a woman in her sixties in good health.

The chain recombines TRBV6-6 with TRBJ2-2; D is possibly TRBD1 (6 bases). The CDR3 is made up of 13 amino acids. V was pared by 10 bases and J by 5 bases, with 14 bases between. The V gene's germline CDR1 is MNHNY and CDR2 SVGAGI (reference sequence). The CDR3 coding sequence is TGTGCCACCCCAAGAGGGGGAACCGGGGAGCTGTTTTTT. Its translation: CATPRGGTGELFF.

V gene TRBV28 combines with J gene TRBJ1-1; the D gene is possibly TRBD1 (5 bases). The CDR3 covers 15 residues. The germline CDR1 and CDR2 sequences are MDHEN and SYDVKM. Deletions cut 2 bases from V and 5 bases from J, with 15 bases between. The CDR3 DNA is TGTGCCAGCAGTTTAAAGATCGCAGGGTTGACTGAAGCTTTCTTT. It translates to CASSLKIAGLTEAFF.

The CDR3 loop reads CASSATQNPGTRGGELFF. The DNA for the CDR3 is TGTGCCAGCAGCGCCACCCAAAACCCCGGGACTAGGGGCGGGGAGCTGTTTTTT. The rearrangement links TRBV9 to TRBJ2-2; 8 bases are a match to TRBD2. Trimming at V came to 3 bases and at J to 7 bases, leaving 17 bases not matched to a gene. This CDR3 has 18 amino acids. The germline CDR1 and CDR2 sequences are SGDLS and YYNGEE. The whole variable domain, filled in from reference TRBV9 and TRBJ2-2, reads DSGVTQTPKHLITATGQRVTLRCSPRSGDLSVYWYQQSLDQGLQFLIQYYNGEERAKGNILERFSAQQFPDLHSELNLSSLELGDSALYFCASSATQNPGTRGGELFFGEGSRLTVL.

This clone showed up just a few times. The chain joins TRBV6-1 to TRBJ1-3; weak D call: TRBD1 (5 bases). V was pared by 5 bases and J by 1 base, with 9 bases between. The CDR3 is made up of 14 amino acids. Germline assignment: CDR1 MNHNS and CDR2 SASEGT. Here the CDR3 DNA reads TGTGCCAGCAGTCCGCAGGGTTCTGGAAACACCATATATTTT. As protein: CASSPQGSGNTIYF.

The chain joins TRBV5-8 to TRBJ1-5, with D hard to call. This CDR3 comprises 16 residues. Trimming cost V 2 bases and J 3 bases, with 15 bases left between them. From germline, CDR1 is SGHTS and CDR2 YDEGEE. CDR3 region: CASSFKILAYNQPQHF. The CDR3 DNA is TGTGCCAGCAGCTTTAAGATCCTAGCCTACAATCAGCCCCAGCATTTT.

The table lists this clone with a count of one. CDR3 protein: CASSYVLAGPNEQFF. The DNA of the CDR3 is TGTGCCAGCAGTTACGTACTAGCGGGCCCGAATGAGCAGTTCTTC. The V and J genes are TRBV6-5 and TRBJ2-1; 9 bases agree with TRBD2. CDR1 is MNHEY, CDR2 SVGAGI, per germline. The V and J ends lost 2 bases and 7 bases, in that order; junction bases with no gene match: 6. The CDR3 runs to 15 residues.

This chain joins TRBV7-8 and TRBJ1-2; D gene uncertain. V lost 1 base to trimming and J lost 2 bases, with 14 bases between them. Germline assignment: CDR1 SGHVS and CDR2 FQNEAQ. This CDR3 has 16 amino acids. The DNA for the CDR3 is TGTGCCAGCAGCTTAGGTGGGCCCGCGGGGAACTATGGCTACACCTTC. It specifies CASSLGGPAGNYGYTF.

V gene TRBV4-3 combines with J gene TRBJ2-2, with TRBD1 matching 7 bases. Germline V gene lookup returns CDR1 LGHNA and CDR2 YSLEER. J gave up 4 bases and V 0 bases, and 11 bases lay outside the gene matches. The CDR3 sequence is 18 residues long. This CDR3 is CASSQDSGGAPGTGELFF. For the CDR3, the DNA is TGCGCCAGCAGCCAAGATTCAGGGGGAGCTCCAGGCACCGGGGAGCTGTTTTTT.